This T cell receptor beta chain was recovered during a study of T cell repertoires in cytomegalovirus infection. Germline-derived CDR1 and CDR2 are SGHTA and FQGNSA. Trimming cost V 2 bases and J 5 bases, with 10 bases left between them. The CDR3 covers 14 residues. This clonotype has ten or more counts. TCRdb used MiXCR to reprocess the reads, holding one entry per CDR3 protein. Of fewer than 350,000 distinct CDR3 sequences listed, 17% are singletons. This receptor was taken from a human donor in good health (CMV status not recorded). Some clones in this sample may be carry-over from other donors' samples. The sequencing input was PBMCs. V gene TRBV7-2 combines with J gene TRBJ2-1, with a possible D match to TRBD1 (6 bases). The CDR3 spells CASSLFAGDNEQFF. The CDR3 nucleotides read TGTGCCAGCAGCTTATTTGCAGGGGACAATGAGCAGTTCTTC.